Listed here are 21 T cell receptor beta chains from one sample, sequenced in a study of blood T cell repertoires in COVID-19. This table comes from immunoSEQ multiplex PCR, and its TCRdb copy is limited to in-frame clones, with some not included. The sample holds roughly 200,000 clones, approximately 87% seen once. Sequencing was carried out using peripheral blood. These receptors all come from a man aged 60-69 years who had recovered from COVID-19.

V gene TRBV6-6 combines with J gene TRBJ1-5; a weak D match, TRBD1 (6 bases). The germline CDR1 and CDR2 sequences are MNHNY and SVGAGI (reference sequence). This CDR3 is built from 18 residues. The V gene lost 5 bases and the J gene lost 4 bases, with 24 bases spanning the gap. The CDR3, as DNA: TGTGCCAGCAGTCCTTACCCCCAGGGGAGCCTAGTGAATCAGCCCCAGCATTTT. Encoded protein: CASSPYPQGSLVNQPQHF.

The chain has TRBV7-9 and TRBJ2-7, with D possibly TRBD2 on 5 matching bases. Germline CDR1 and CDR2: SEHNR and FQNEAQ (reference sequence). Trimming shortened V by 1 base and J by 3 bases, and 10 bases separated the two germline ends. CDR3 length: 14 amino acids. The CDR3 region has the DNA TGTGCCAGCAGCTTAGTAGCGACAAGCTACGAGCAGTACTTC. The encoded protein is CASSLVATSYEQYF.

This chain links TRBV7-2 with TRBJ2-1; 10 bases align to TRBD1. With 4 bases clipped from V and 5 bases from J, the junction kept 8 bases outside the gene matches. In germline, CDR1 is SGHTA, CDR2 FQGNSA. The CDR3 consists of 16 residues. DNA for the CDR3: TGTGCCAGCAGCTCGCGCCGGGACAGGGGACACAATGAGCAGTTCTTC. Translating it yields CASSSRRDRGHNEQFF. The whole variable domain, remainder taken from reference TRBV7-2 and TRBJ2-1, is GAGVSQSPSNKVTEKGKDVELRCDPISGHTALYWYRQSLGQGLEFLIYFQGNSAPDKSGLPSDRFSAERTGGSVSTLTIQRTQQEDSAVYLCASSSRRDRGHNEQFFGPGTRLTVL.

The chain has TRBV7-3 and TRBJ2-5; the match to TRBD1 covers 8 bases. The germline gives CDR1 SGHTA, CDR2 FQGTGA. Trimming at V came to 5 bases and at J to 4 bases, leaving 9 bases not matched to a gene. The CDR3 runs 15 residues. In DNA, the CDR3 is TGTGCCAGCAGCCAGGGGGCCCAGGCCGGAGAGACCCAGTACTTC. Its translation: CASSQGAQAGETQYF.

The gene calls are TRBV7-3 and TRBJ1-1; 7 bases map to TRBD1. V was clipped by 5 bases and J by 1 base; unmatched bases: 7. Germline-derived CDR1 and CDR2 are SGHTA and FQGTGA. The CDR3 sequence is 15 residues long. The CDR3 DNA reads TGTGCCAGCAGCGGGAAGGGACAGACGAACACTGAAGCTTTCTTT. This codes for CASSGKGQTNTEAFF.

The DNA of the CDR3 is TGTGCCAGCAGCTTGGCTTCGGGACTTAATGAAAAACTGTTTTTT. It is translated as CASSLASGLNEKLFF. The V gene is TRBV7-2, the J gene TRBJ1-4, with D possibly TRBD1 on 5 matching bases. The germline V and J ends were trimmed by 3 bases and 4 bases, with 12 bases remaining between them. This CDR3 comprises 15 residues. Germline V gene lookup returns CDR1 SGHTA and CDR2 FQGNSA.

The rearrangement uses TRBV15 and TRBJ2-1; 9 nucleotides line up with TRBD1. Germline CDR1 reads LNHNV; CDR2 reads YYDKDF (reference sequence). Losses at the gene ends were 5 bases for V and 1 base for J; bases not matched to a gene: 6. The CDR3 spans 16 residues. Written as DNA, the CDR3 is TGTGCCACCAGCGTGGACAGGGGAGGGTCCTACAATGAGCAGTTCTTC. Protein sequence: CATSVDRGGSYNEQFF.

V gene TRBV5-4 combines with J gene TRBJ2-5; 9 nucleotides match TRBD1. The germline gives CDR1 SGHNT, CDR2 YYREEE (reference sequence). The V gene end was trimmed by 4 bases and the J gene end by 2 bases; junction bases not matched to a gene: 3. The CDR3 is 14 residues long. The CDR3 DNA sequence: TGTGCCAGCAGCGTACAGGGGGCTCAAGAGACCCAGTACTTC. It translates to CASSVQGAQETQYF.

The chain is built from TRBV5-6 and TRBJ2-5, with 7 bases fitting TRBD2. This CDR3 is 14 amino acids long. The V gene's germline CDR1 is SGHDT and CDR2 YYEEEE. V trimming: 0 bases; J trimming: 1 base; junction bases outside the gene matches: 0. The CDR3 coding sequence is TGTGCCAGCAGCTTGGCGGGAGGCCAAGAGACCCAGTACTTC. This gives the protein CASSLAGGQETQYF.

The rearrangement uses TRBV29-1 and TRBJ1-1, with 8 bases that match TRBD1. Germline V gene data show CDR1 as SQVTM and CDR2 as ANQGSEA. The CDR3 runs 15 residues. The trim removed 5 bases at V and 5 bases at J, leaving 13 bases unmatched. The CDR3 is CSVRTSGGQGTEAFF. For the CDR3, the DNA is TGCAGCGTTAGAACCTCCGGAGGACAGGGTACTGAAGCTTTCTTT.

The chain carries TRBV9 and TRBJ1-4, with TRBD1 matching over 7 bases. The germline V gene has CDR1 SGDLS and CDR2 YYNGEE. V dropped 4 bases and J dropped 7; count of bases not matched to a gene: 13. This CDR3 is built from 16 residues. CDR3 protein: CASSPQHRQGGEKLFF. The CDR3, as DNA: TGTGCCAGCAGCCCCCAACATCGACAGGGAGGTGAAAAACTGTTTTTT.

The V call is TRBV29-1, the J call TRBJ1-5; D is possibly TRBD1 (5 bases). V lost 1 base and J 6 bases, leaving 10 bases between the germline ends. Germline CDR1 and CDR2: SQVTM and ANQGSEA. This CDR3 comprises 13 residues. The CDR3 bases are TGCAGCGTTGAAGGGCAGGGAAGTCAGCCCCAGCATTTT. Translated: CSVEGQGSQPQHF.

V usage is TRBV25-1 and J usage is TRBJ1-3, with 8 bases that match TRBD1. CDR1 is MGHDK and CDR2 is SYGVNS in the germline V gene. The V segment lost 4 bases and the J segment 8 bases; nucleotides outside the gene matches: 13. The CDR3 has 16 residues. This CDR3 reads CASSVLRTGSRDTIYF. CDR3 DNA: TGTGCCAGCAGTGTTTTGCGGACAGGGTCTAGGGACACCATATATTTT.

This CDR3 reads CASSVTGTPGGEQFF. The CDR3, as DNA: TGTGCCAGCAGCGTTACCGGGACACCCGGCGGTGAGCAGTTCTTC. This chain links TRBV7-3 with TRBJ2-1; D may be TRBD1 (6 bases). CDR3 size: 15 residues. V dropped 5 bases and J dropped 9 bases, with 20 bases sitting between them. Germline V CDR1 and CDR2: SGHTA, FQGTGA.

The chain links TRBV30 to TRBJ1-5; 7 bases line up with TRBD1. The CDR3 consists of 13 residues. Unmatched junction bases numbered 7, after V lost 4 bases and J lost 7 bases. The germline gives CDR1 GTSNPN, CDR2 SVGIG (reference sequence). The DNA for the CDR3 is TGTGCCTGGAACTCAGGGGGGAAACAGCCCCAGCATTTT. Encoded protein: CAWNSGGKQPQHF.

The rearrangement uses TRBV5-1 and TRBJ2-3; D possibly corresponds to TRBD1 (6 bases). Germline-derived CDR1 and CDR2 are SGHRS and YFSETQ. The CDR3 has 16 residues. Trimming left V 4 bases short and J 2 bases short, with 17 bases between. The CDR3 bases are TGCGCCAGCAGCGCGCAGGGGCAGGGGCTCACAGATACGCAGTATTTT. It translates to CASSAQGQGLTDTQYF. The entire variable domain, with the rest obtained from reference TRBV5-1 and TRBJ2-3, is as follows: KAGVTQTPRYLIKTRGQQVTLSCSPISGHRSVSWYQQTPGQGLQFLFEYFSETQRNKGNFPGRFSGRQFSNSRSEMNVSTLELGDSALYLCASSAQGQGLTDTQYFGPGTRLTVL.

This chain connects TRBV9 to TRBJ2-1, with a weak D call TRBD1 (6 bases). Germline V gene lookup returns CDR1 SGDLS and CDR2 YYNGEE. V lost 4 bases and J lost 5, with 10 bases in between. The CDR3 spans 13 residues. The CDR3 DNA reads as TGTGCCAGCAGCACCTGGACAGACAATGAGCAGTTCTTC. Translated, it gives CASSTWTDNEQFF.

The CDR3 DNA follows: TGTGCCAGCAGTCCCCAAGTTCCGGGGTCGAACACTGAAGCTTTCTTT. Translating gives CASSPQVPGSNTEAFF. The rearrangement uses TRBV6-2 or TRBV6-3 and TRBJ1-1; D is uncertain. The CDR3 consists of 16 residues. V was trimmed by 5 bases and J by 1 base, leaving 17 bases between them. The germline CDR1 and CDR2 sequences are MNHEY and SVGEGT.

The genes are TRBV19 and TRBJ1-3, with D perhaps TRBD1 (6 bases). The CDR3 has 14 amino acids. Trimming took off 5 bases at V and 8 bases at J, with 16 bases between the two ends. Germline CDR1 reads LNHDA; CDR2 reads SQIVND (reference sequence). The CDR3, as DNA: TGTGCCAGTAGTGGGGGCAGGGTTTATGACACCATATATTTT. Protein product: CASSGGRVYDTIYF. Full variable domain (missing parts from reference TRBV19 and TRBJ1-3): DGGITQSPKYLFRKEGQNVTLSCEQNLNHDAMYWYRQDPGQGLRLIYYSQIVNDFQKGDIAEGYSVSREKKESFPLTVTSAQKNPTAFYLCASSGGRVYDTIYFGEGSWLTVV.

In its sample, this clone was seen once. The gene calls are TRBV18 and TRBJ2-3; D uncertain. The CDR3 sequence is 14 residues long. Germline V gene data show CDR1 as KGHSH and CDR2 as LQKENI. V was clipped by 3 bases and J by 4 bases, with 11 bases between them. The DNA for the CDR3 is TGTGCCAGCTCACCCCGAGTGGAGTCAGATACGCAGTATTTT. Protein sequence: CASSPRVESDTQYF.

V usage is TRBV15 and J usage is TRBJ1-3; D not resolved. The CDR3 has 15 residues. The germline gives CDR1 LNHNV, CDR2 YYDKDF (reference sequence). V shed 0 bases and J shed 1 base, with 7 bases lying between them. The CDR3 sequence is CATSRDYMSGNTIYF. CDR3 sequence (DNA): TGTGCCACCAGCAGAGATTATATGTCTGGAAACACCATATATTTT.